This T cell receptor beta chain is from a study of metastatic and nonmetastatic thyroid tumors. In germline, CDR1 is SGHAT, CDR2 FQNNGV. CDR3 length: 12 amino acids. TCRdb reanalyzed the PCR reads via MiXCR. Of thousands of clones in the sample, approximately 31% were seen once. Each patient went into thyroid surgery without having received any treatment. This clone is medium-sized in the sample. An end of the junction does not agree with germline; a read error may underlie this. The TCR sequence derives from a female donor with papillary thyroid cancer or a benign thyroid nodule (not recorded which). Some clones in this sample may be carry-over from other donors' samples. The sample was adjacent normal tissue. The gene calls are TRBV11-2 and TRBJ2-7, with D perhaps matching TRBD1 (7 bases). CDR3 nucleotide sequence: TGTGCCAGCAGCCCCGAGACAGGGACTCTCCACTTC. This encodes CASSPETGTLHF. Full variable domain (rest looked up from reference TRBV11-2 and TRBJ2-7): EAGVAQSPRYKIIEKRQSVAFWCNPISGHATLYWYQQILGQGPKLLIQFQNNGVVDDSQLPKDRFSAERLKGVDSTLKIQPAKLEDSAVYLCASSPETGTLHFGPGTRLTVT.